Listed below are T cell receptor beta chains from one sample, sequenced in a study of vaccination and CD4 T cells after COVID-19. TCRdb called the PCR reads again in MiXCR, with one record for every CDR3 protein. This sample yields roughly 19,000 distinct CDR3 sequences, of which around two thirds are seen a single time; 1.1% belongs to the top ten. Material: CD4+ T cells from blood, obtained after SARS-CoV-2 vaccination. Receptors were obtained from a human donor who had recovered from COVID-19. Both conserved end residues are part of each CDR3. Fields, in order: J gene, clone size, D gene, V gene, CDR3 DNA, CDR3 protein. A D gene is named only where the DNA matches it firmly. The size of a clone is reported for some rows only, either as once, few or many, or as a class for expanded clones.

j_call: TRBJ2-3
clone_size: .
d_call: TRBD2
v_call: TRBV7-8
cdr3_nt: TGTGCCAGCAGCCCCTTTAGCGGGAAAGATACGCAGTATTTT
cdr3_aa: CASSPFSGKDTQYF

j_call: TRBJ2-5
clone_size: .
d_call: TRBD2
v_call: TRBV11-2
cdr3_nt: TGTGCCAGCAGCTTGGGACTAGCCCCTTGGTCACAAGAGACCCAGTACTTC
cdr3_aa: CASSLGLAPWSQETQYF

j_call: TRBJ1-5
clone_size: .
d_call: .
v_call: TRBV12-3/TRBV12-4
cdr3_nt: TGTGCCAGCACCCTAATGAGTGGAGGGAGGTGGCAGCCCCAGCATTTT
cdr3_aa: CASTLMSGGRWQPQHF

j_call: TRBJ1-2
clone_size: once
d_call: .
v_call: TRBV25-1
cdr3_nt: TGTGCCAGCAGTGAAGCGGGTATGAAGGATGGCTACACCTTC
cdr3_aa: CASSEAGMKDGYTF

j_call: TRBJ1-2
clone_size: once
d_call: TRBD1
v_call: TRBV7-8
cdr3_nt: TGTGCCAGCAGCCCCATTACGGACAGGAGTCAAAATGGCTACACCTTC
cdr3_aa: CASSPITDRSQNGYTF

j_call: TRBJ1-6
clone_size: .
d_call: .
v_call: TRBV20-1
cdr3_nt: TGCAGTGCTAGAGCGAGAGGGAGTGAGAGTAATTCACCCCTCCACTTT
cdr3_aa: CSARARGSESNSPLHF

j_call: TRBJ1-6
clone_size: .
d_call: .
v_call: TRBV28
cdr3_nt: TGTGCCAGCAGTTTACGGACAGACTCCTATAATTCACCCCTCCACTTT
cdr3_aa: CASSLRTDSYNSPLHF

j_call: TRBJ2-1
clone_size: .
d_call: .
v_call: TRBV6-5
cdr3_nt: TGTGCCAGCAGTTATATCCTAAGCTCCTACAATGAGCAGTTCTTC
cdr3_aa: CASSYILSSYNEQFF

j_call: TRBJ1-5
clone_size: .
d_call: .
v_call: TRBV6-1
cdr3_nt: TGTGCCAGCAGTAGACAACATAGCAATCAGCCCCAGCATTTT
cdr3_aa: CASSRQHSNQPQHF

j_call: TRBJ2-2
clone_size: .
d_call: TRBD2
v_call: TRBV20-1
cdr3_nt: TGCAGTGCTCCCCGGACTAGCGGGAGGGGGGTGGGCACCGGGGAGCTGTTTTTT
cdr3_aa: CSAPRTSGRGVGTGELFF

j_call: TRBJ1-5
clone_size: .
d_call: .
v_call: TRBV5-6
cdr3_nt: TGTGCCAGCAGCCGGTGGTTGCAGCCCCAGCATTTT
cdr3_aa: CASSRWLQPQHF

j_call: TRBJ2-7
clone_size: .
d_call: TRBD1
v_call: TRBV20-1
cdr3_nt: TGCAGTGCTAGGTTACGGGACAGGGCCTACGAGCAGTACTTC
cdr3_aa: CSARLRDRAYEQYF

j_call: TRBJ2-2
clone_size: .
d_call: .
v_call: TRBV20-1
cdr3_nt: TGCAGTGCTAGCGGCCCACTGAACACCGGGGAGCTGTTTTTT
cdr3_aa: CSASGPLNTGELFF

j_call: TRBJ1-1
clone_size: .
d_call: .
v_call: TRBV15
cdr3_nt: TGTGCCACCAGCAGGAGGGGCACTGAAGCTTTCTTT
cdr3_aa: CATSRRGTEAFF

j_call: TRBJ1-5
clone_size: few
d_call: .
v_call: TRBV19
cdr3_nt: TGTGCCAGTAGTATCCAGGTAGAACAGCCCCAGCATTTT
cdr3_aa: CASSIQVEQPQHF

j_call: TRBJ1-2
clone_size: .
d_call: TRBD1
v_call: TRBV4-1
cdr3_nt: TGCGCCAGCAGCCAATTCGGGACAGCTAACTATGGCTACACCTTC
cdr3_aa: CASSQFGTANYGYTF

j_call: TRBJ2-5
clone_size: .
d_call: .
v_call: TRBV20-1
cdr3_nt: TGCAGTGCTATACCCAAAGAGACCCAGTACTTC
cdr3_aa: CSAIPKETQYF

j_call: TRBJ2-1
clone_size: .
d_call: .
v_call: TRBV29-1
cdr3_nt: TGCAGCGTCCCCCCCGGGAGCTCCTACAATGAGCAGTTCTTC
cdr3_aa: CSVPPGSSYNEQFF

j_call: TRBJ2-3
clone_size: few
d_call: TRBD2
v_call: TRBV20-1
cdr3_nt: TGCAGTGCTTCGGGACTAGCGGGCGTCACAGATACGCAGTATTTT
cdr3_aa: CSASGLAGVTDTQYF

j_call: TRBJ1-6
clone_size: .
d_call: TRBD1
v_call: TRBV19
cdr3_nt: TGTGCCAGTAGTGCTCAGGGGGCGGTTGGTTCACCCCTCCACTTT
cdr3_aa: CASSAQGAVGSPLHF

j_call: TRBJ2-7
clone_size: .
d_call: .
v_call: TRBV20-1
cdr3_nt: TGCAGTGCTAGCGGGGCTGGGGGCCAGCGCATCGAGCAGTACTTC
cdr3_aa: CSASGAGGQRIEQYF

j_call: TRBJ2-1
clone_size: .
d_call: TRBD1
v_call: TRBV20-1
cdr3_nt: TGCAGTGCAGGTCGGACAGGGGGCGTGGATCAGTTCTTC
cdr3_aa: CSAGRTGGVDQFF

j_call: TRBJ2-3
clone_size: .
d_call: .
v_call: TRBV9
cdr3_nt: TGTGCCAGCAGCGTAGATAGCAGCACAGATACGCAGTATTTT
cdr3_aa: CASSVDSSTDTQYF

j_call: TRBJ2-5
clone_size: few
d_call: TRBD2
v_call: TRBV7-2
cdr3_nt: TGTGCCAGCAGCTTAGTGATCCCTAGCGGGAGGTCTGAGACCCAGTACTTC
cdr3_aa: CASSLVIPSGRSETQYF

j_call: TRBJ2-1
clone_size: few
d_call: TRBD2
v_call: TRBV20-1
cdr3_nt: TGCAGTGCCTTAGGTTCTAGCGGGAACGATGAGCAGTTCTTC
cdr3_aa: CSALGSSGNDEQFF

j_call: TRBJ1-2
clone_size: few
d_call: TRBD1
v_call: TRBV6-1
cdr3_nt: TGTGCCAGCAGTCGGTCCGATTCCGGGACAGACTATGGCTACACCTTC
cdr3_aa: CASSRSDSGTDYGYTF

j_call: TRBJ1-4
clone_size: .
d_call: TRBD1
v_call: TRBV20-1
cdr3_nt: TGCAGTGCTTCTCGCATCCCCGGACAGGGTAATCCTAGTGCCACTAATGAAAAACTGTTTTTT
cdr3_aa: CSASRIPGQGNPSATNEKLFF

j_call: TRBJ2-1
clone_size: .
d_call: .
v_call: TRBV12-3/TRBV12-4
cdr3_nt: TGTGCCAGCACCGAACTAGGGGTCTACAATGAGCAGTTCTTC
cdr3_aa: CASTELGVYNEQFF

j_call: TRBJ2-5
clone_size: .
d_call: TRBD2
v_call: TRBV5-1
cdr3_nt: TGCGCCAGCAGCCGGACTAGCGGTAAAGAGACCCAGTACTTC
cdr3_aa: CASSRTSGKETQYF

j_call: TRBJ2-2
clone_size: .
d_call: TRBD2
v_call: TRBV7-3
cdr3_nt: TGTGCCAGCAGCTTGACTAGCGGGAGTACCACCGGGGAGCTGTTTTTT
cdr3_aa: CASSLTSGSTTGELFF

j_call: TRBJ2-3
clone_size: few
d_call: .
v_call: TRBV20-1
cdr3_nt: TGCAGTGCTAGAGGAGATACGCAGTATTTT
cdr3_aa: CSARGDTQYF

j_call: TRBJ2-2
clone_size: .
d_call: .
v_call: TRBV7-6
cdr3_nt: TGTGCCAGCAGCCCAACCGCGGGGTATGGCGGGGAGCTGTTTTTT
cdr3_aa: CASSPTAGYGGELFF

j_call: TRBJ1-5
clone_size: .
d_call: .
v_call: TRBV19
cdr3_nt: TGTGCCAGTAGTATAGAGGCGACATCCCTTTCCAATCAGCCCCAGCATTTT
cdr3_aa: CASSIEATSLSNQPQHF

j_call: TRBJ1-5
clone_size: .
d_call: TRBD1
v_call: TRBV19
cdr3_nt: TGTGCCAGTAATATGGGACAGTCCTATAGCAATCAGCCCCAGCATTTT
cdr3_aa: CASNMGQSYSNQPQHF

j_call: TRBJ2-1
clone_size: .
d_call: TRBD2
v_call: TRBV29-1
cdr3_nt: TGCAGCGGGGGGTATTCTTGGGGGACTAGCGGGAGGCTGGGCTACAATGAGCAGTTCTTC
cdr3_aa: CSGGYSWGTSGRLGYNEQFF

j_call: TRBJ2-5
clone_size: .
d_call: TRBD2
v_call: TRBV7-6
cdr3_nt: TGTGCCAGCAGCTTATTGGGACTAGCGGGAGGGCCGAGGGAGACCCAGTACTTC
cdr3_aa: CASSLLGLAGGPRETQYF

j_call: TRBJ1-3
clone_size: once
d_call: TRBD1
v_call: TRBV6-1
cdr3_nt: TGTGCCAGCAGTGTATTTTTCCGGGGACAGGGCAGCTCTGGAAACACCATATATTTT
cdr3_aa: CASSVFFRGQGSSGNTIYF

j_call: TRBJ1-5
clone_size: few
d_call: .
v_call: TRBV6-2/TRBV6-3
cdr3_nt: TGTGCCAGTTATACGGGGTTTAGCAATCAGCCCCAGCATTTT
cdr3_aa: CASYTGFSNQPQHF

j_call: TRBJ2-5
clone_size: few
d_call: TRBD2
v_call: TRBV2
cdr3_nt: TGTGCCAGCAGTGGACAGCTAGCGGGACGCATTCAAGAGACCCAGTACTTC
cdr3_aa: CASSGQLAGRIQETQYF

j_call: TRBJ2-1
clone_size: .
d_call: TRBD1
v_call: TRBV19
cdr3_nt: TGTGCCAGTAGTATTACAGGGGGCTACAATGAGCAGTTCTTC
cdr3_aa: CASSITGGYNEQFF

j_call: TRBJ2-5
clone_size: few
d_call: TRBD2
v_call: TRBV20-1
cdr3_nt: TGCAGTGCCGATCCCCTTGGACTAGCGGGAGTCCAGACCCAGTACTTC
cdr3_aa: CSADPLGLAGVQTQYF